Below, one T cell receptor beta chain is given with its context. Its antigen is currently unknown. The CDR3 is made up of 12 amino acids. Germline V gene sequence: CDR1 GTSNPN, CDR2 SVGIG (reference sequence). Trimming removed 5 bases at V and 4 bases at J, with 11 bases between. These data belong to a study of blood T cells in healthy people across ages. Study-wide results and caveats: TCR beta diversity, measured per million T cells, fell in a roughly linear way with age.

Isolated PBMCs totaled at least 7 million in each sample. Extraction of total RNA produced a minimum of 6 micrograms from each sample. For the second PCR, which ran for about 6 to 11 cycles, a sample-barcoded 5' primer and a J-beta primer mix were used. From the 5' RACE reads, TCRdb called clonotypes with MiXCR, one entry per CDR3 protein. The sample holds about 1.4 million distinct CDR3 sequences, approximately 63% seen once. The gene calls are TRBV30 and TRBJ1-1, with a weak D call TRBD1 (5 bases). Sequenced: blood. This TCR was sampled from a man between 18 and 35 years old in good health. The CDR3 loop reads CAWGGLATEAFF. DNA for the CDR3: TGTGCCTGGGGGGGACTGGCCACTGAAGCTTTCTTT. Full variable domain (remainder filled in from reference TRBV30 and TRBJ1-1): SQTIHQWPATLVQPVGSPLSLECTVEGTSNPNLYWYRQAAGRGLQLLFYSVGIGQISSEVPQNLSASRPQDRQFILSSKKLLLSDSGFYLCAWGGLATEAFFGQGTRLTVV.